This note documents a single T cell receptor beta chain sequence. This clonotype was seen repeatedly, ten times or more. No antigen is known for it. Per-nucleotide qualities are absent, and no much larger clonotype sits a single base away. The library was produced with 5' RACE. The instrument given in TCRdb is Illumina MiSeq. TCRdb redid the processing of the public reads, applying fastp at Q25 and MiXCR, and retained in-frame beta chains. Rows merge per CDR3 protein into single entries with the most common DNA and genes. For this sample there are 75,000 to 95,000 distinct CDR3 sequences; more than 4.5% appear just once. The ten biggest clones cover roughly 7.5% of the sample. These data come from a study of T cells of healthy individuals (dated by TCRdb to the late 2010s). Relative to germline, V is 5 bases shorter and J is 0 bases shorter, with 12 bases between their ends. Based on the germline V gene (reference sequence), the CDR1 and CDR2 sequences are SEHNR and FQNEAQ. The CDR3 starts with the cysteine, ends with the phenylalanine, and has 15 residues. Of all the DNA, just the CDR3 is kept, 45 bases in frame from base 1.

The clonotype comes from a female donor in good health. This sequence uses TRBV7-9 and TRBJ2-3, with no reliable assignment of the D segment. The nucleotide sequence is TGTGCCAGCAGCGCGGACCTTACTAGCACAGATACGCAGTATTTT. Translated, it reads CASSADLTSTDTQYF.